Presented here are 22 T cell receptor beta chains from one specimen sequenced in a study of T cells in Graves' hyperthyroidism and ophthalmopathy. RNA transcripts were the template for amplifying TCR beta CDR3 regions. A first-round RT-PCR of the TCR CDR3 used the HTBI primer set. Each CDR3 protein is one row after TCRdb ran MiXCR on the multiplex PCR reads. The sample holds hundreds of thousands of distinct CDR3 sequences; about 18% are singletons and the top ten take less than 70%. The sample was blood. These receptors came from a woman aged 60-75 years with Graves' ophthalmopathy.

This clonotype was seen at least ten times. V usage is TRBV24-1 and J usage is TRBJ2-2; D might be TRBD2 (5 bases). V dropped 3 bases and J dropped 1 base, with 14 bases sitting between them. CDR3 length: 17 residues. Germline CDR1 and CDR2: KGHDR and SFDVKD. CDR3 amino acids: CATSDREGNRNTGELFF. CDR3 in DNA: TGTGCCACCAGTGATCGGGAAGGGAACAGGAACACCGGGGAGCTGTTTTTT.

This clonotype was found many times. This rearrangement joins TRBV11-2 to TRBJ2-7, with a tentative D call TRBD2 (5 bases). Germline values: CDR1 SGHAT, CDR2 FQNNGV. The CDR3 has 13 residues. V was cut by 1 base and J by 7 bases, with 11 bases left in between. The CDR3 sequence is CASSLGVGSEQYF. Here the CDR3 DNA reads TGTGCCAGCAGCTTAGGGGTGGGGAGTGAGCAGTACTTC.

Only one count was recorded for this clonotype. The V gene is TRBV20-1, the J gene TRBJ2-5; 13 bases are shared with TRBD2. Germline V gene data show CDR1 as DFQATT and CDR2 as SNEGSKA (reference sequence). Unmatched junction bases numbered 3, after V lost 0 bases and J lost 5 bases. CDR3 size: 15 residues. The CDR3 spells CSAREVTSGGETQYF. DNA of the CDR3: TGCAGTGCTAGAGAGGTGACTAGCGGGGGGGAGACCCAGTACTTC.

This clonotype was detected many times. The CDR3 loop reads CATSDFKTGNTYEQYF. The CDR3 nucleotides read TGTGCCACCAGTGATTTTAAGACAGGGAACACCTACGAGCAGTACTTC. V is TRBV24-1 and J is TRBJ2-7, with 7 positions matching TRBD1. Germline lookup yields CDR1 KGHDR and CDR2 SFDVKD. CDR3 length: 16 amino acids. Trimming cost V 1 base and J 2 bases; bases outside gene matches: 7.

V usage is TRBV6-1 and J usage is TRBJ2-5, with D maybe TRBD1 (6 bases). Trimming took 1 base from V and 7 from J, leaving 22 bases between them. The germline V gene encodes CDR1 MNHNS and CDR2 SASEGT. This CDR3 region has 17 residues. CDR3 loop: CASSEDIRTDRRGTQYF. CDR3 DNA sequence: TGTGCCAGCAGTGAAGATATTCGGACAGATCGCAGGGGGACCCAGTACTTC.

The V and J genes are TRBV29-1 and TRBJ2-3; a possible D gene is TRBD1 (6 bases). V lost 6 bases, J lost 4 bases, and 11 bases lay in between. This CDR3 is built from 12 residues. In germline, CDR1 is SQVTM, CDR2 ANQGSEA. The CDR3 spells CSVDKGADTQYF. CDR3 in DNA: TGCAGCGTGGATAAGGGGGCAGATACGCAGTATTTT.

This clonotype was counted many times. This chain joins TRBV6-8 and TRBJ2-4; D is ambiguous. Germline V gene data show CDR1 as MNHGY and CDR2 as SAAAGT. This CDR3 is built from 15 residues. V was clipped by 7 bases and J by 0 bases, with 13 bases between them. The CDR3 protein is CASTERAPAKNIQYF. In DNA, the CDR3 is TGTGCCAGCACCGAAAGGGCACCAGCCAAAAACATTCAGTACTTC.

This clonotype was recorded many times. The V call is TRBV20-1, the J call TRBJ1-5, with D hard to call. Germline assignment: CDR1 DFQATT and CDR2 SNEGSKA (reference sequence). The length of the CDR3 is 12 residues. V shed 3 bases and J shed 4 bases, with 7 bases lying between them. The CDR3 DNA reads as TGCAGTGCTAGTCTCACGAATCAGCCCCAGCATTTT. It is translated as CSASLTNQPQHF.

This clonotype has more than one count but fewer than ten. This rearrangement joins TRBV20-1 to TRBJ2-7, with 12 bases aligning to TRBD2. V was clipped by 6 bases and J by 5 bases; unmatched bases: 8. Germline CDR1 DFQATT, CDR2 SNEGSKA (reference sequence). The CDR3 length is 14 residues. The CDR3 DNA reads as TGCAGTGCGAACGCCGGACTAGCGGGAAACGAGCAGTACTTC. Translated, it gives CSANAGLAGNEQYF.

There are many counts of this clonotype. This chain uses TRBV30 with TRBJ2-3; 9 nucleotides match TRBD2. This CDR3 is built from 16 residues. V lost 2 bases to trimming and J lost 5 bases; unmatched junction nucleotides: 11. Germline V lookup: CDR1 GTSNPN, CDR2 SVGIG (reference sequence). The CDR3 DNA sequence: TGTGCCTGGAGTCGTGGTGTAGCGGGAGAAGTAGATACGCAGTATTTT. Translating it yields CAWSRGVAGEVDTQYF.

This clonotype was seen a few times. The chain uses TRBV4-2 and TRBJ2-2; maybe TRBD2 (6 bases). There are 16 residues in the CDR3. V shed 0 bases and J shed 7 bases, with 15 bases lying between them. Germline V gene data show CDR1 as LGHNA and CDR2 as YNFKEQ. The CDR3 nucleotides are TGTGCCAGCAGCCAAGACGTGCGGGGAGACGGCGGGGAGCTGTTTTTT. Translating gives CASSQDVRGDGGELFF.

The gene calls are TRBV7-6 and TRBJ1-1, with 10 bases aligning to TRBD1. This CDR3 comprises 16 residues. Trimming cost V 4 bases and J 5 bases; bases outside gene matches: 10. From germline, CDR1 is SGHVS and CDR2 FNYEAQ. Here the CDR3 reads CASSSGPRTGGTEAFF. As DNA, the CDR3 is TGTGCCAGCAGCTCCGGGCCCAGGACAGGGGGGACTGAAGCTTTCTTT.

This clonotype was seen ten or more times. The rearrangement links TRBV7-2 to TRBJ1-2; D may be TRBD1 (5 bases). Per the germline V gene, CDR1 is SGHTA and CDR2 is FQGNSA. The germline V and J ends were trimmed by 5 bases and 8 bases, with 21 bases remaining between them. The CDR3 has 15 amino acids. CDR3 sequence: CASSDYGTILGGYTF. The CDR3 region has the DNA TGTGCCAGCAGCGATTACGGGACGATATTAGGGGGCTACACCTTC.

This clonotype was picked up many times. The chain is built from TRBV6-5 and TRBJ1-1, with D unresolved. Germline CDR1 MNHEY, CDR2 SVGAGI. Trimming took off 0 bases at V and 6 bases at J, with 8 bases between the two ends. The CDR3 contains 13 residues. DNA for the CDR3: TGTGCCAGCAGTTACTCGAAACAGTCTGAAGCTTTCTTT. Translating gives CASSYSKQSEAFF.

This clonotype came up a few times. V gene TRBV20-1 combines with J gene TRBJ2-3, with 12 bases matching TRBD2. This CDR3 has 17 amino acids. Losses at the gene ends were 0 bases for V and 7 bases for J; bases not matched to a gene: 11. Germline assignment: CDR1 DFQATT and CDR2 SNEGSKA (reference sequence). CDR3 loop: CSARDQGLAGTVYTQYF. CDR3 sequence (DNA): TGCAGTGCTAGAGATCAAGGACTAGCGGGAACGGTATATACGCAGTATTTT.

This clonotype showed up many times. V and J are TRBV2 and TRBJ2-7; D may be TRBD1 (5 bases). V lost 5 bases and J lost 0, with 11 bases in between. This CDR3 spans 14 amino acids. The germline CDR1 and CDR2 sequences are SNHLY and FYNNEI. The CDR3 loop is CASSRQQLSYEQYF. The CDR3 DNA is TGTGCCAGCAGTCGACAGCAACTCTCCTACGAGCAGTACTTC.

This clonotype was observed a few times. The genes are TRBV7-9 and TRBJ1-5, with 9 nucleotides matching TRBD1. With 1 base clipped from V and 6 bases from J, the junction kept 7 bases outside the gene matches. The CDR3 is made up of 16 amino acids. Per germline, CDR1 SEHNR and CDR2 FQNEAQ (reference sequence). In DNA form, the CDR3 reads TGTGCCAGCAGCTTAGTCGGACAGGGGAAGGTTCAGCCCCAGCATTTT. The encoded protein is CASSLVGQGKVQPQHF.

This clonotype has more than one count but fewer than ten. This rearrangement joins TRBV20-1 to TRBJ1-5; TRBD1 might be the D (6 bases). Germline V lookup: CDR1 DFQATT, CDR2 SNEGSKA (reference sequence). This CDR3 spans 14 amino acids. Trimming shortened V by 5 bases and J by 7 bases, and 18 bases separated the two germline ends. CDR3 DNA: TGCAGTGCTCGGAGACGGGGGGGGGGCCAGCCCCAGCATTTT. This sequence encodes CSARRRGGGQPQHF.

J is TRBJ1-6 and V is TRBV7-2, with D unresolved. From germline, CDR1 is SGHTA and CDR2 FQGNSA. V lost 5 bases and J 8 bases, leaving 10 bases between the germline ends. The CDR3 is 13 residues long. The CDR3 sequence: CASSIPSDSPLHF. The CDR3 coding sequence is TGTGCCAGCAGCATCCCTTCCGATTCACCCCTCCACTTT.

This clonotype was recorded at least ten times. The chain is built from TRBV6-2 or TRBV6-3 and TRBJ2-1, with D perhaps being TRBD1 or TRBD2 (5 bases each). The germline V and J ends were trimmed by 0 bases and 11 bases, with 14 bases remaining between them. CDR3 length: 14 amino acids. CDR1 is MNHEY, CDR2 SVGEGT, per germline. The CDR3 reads CASSYSGASRKQFF. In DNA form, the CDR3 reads TGTGCCAGCAGTTACTCCGGGGCTAGTCGGAAGCAGTTCTTC.

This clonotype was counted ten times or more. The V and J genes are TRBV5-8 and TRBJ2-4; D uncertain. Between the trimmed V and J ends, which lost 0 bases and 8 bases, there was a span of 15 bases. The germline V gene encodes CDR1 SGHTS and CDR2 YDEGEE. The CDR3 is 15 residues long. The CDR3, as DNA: TGTGCCAGCAGCTTGGGCCGAGTGTTTGGAGACATTCAGTACTTC. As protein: CASSLGRVFGDIQYF.

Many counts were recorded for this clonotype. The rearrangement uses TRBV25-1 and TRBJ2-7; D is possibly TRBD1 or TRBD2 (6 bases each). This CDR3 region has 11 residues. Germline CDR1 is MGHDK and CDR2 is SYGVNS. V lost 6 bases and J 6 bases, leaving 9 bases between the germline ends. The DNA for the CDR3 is TGTGCCAGCAGGGGGGGCTTCGAGCAGTACTTC. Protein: CASRGGFEQYF.